The 31 T cell receptor beta chains below were found in one sample sequenced in a study of PD-L1 blockade in urothelial cancer. Using immunoSEQ multiplex PCR, the repertoire was profiled, and TCRdb retains in-frame clones only, with some absent. The sample holds about 74,000 clones, around 80% seen once. The material was PBMCs, obtained around atezolizumab (anti-PD-L1) treatment. The receptors originated from a man in his sixties or seventies with urothelial cancer.

V is TRBV5-6 and J is TRBJ2-1; a possible D gene is TRBD2 (6 bases). Per germline, CDR1 SGHDT and CDR2 YYEEEE. The CDR3 runs 16 residues. Deletions cut 5 bases from V and 4 bases from J, with 19 bases between. As DNA, the CDR3 is TGTGCCAGCAGTCCCAATGGGGCTAGCGAATACAATGAGCAGTTCTTC. Protein: CASSPNGASEYNEQFF.

V usage is TRBV12-5 and J usage is TRBJ2-6, with D possibly TRBD1 on 5 matching bases. This CDR3 has 16 residues. V was pared by 6 bases and J by 0 bases, with 12 bases between. From germline, CDR1 is LGHNT and CDR2 FRNRAP. CDR3 sequence reads: CASGWTPSSGANVLTF. Here the CDR3 DNA reads TGTGCTAGTGGATGGACACCGAGCTCTGGGGCCAACGTCCTGACTTTC.

This clone has a handful of counts. The gene calls are TRBV4-1 and TRBJ1-4; TRBD1 agrees at 7 bases. The CDR3 extends over 16 amino acids. Germline V gene lookup returns CDR1 MGHRA and CDR2 YSYEKL. Trimming at V came to 7 bases and at J to 7 bases, leaving 15 bases not matched to a gene. DNA for the CDR3: TGCGCCAGCACCCTTACAGGGGTAGGCCTTAGTGAAAAACTGTTTTTT. Its translation: CASTLTGVGLSEKLFF.

This clone was detected once. The gene calls are TRBV5-5 and TRBJ2-7; D may be TRBD1 (5 bases). V gave up 1 base and J gave up 5 bases, with 10 bases separating them. Germline CDR1 reads SGHKS; CDR2 reads YYEKEE (reference sequence). This CDR3 contains 13 residues. The CDR3 coding sequence is TGTGCCAGCAGCTTGTTCCTAGGGGACGAGCAGTACTTC. Translation gives CASSLFLGDEQYF.

This clone was seen a single time. J is TRBJ1-5 and V is TRBV5-4; TRBD1 matches 9 bases. The germline gives CDR1 SGHNT, CDR2 YYREEE (reference sequence). The CDR3 is made up of 13 amino acids. V lost 7 bases to trimming and J lost 2 bases; unmatched junction nucleotides: 1. CDR3 residues: CASDRGGNQPQHF. Here the CDR3 DNA reads TGTGCCAGCGACAGGGGGGGCAATCAGCCCCAGCATTTT. Supplemented by reference TRBV5-4 and TRBJ1-5, the full variable domain reads ETGVTQSPTHLIKTRGQQVTLRCSSQSGHNTVSWYQQALGQGPQFIFQYYREEENGRGNFPPRFSGLQFPNYSSELNVNALELDDSALYLCASDRGGNQPQHFGDGTRLSIL.

The chain joins TRBV9 to TRBJ2-3; 10 nucleotides match TRBD2. The CDR3 is 16 amino acids. J was trimmed by 4 bases and V by 0 bases; bases with no gene match: 5. Looked up from germline, CDR1 is SGDLS and CDR2 is YYNGEE. The chain's CDR3 is CASSVGASGSADTQYF. CDR3 DNA sequence: TGTGCCAGCAGCGTAGGGGCTAGCGGGAGCGCAGATACGCAGTATTTT.

This CDR3 reads CASSGGVVYEQYF. CDR3 DNA: TGTGCCAGCTCGGGAGGGGTTGTTTACGAGCAGTACTTC. The rearrangement uses TRBV28 and TRBJ2-7; 8 nucleotides match TRBD2. Germline CDR1 MDHEN, CDR2 SYDVKM. Trimming removed 8 bases from V and 4 bases from J; junction bases left unmatched: 7. The CDR3 sequence is 13 residues long.

The rearrangement joins TRBV28 to TRBJ1-4, with D tentatively TRBD1 (6 bases). V was shortened by 7 bases and J by 7 bases, with 16 bases between the two germline ends. From germline, CDR1 is MDHEN and CDR2 SYDVKM. The CDR3 covers 14 residues. The CDR3 DNA is TGTGCCAGCACCTCCTGGGAAGGGGGTGAAAAACTGTTTTTT. It is translated as CASTSWEGGEKLFF.

CDR3 DNA: TGTGCCAGCAGCAACAGCGGACCTACGCAGTATTTT. Translated, it gives CASSNSGPTQYF. This chain connects TRBV7-9 to TRBJ2-3, with D perhaps matching TRBD2 (5 bases). V was pared by 5 bases and J by 8 bases, with 11 bases between. CDR3 length: 12 amino acids. Per germline, CDR1 SEHNR and CDR2 FQNEAQ (reference sequence). The full variable domain, completed using reference TRBV7-9 and TRBJ2-3, is DTGVSQNPRHKITKRGQNVTFRCDPISEHNRLYWYRQTLGQGPEFLTYFQNEAQLEKSRLLSDRFSAERPKGSFSTLEIQRTEQGDSAMYLCASSNSGPTQYFGPGTRLTVL.

The V and J genes are TRBV29-1 and TRBJ2-7; TRBD1 matches at 9 bases. The CDR3 spans 13 residues. Germline trimming cut 4 bases from V and 0 bases from J; bases unmatched to any gene: 1. Germline assignment: CDR1 SQVTM and CDR2 ANQGSEA. The CDR3 reads CSVGQGVSYEQYF. The CDR3 DNA reads as TGCAGCGTTGGACAGGGGGTCTCCTACGAGCAGTACTTC.

The V gene is TRBV5-1, the J gene TRBJ1-1, with D perhaps matching TRBD1 (6 bases). Trimming removed 0 bases at V and 0 bases at J, with 9 bases between. CDR1 is SGHRS and CDR2 is YFSETQ in the germline V gene. This CDR3 spans 15 amino acids. The CDR3 sequence: CASSLEDRVNTEAFF. CDR3 bases: TGCGCCAGCAGCTTGGAGGACAGAGTGAACACTGAAGCTTTCTTT.

The chain combines TRBV5-4 with TRBJ1-4; TRBD1 matches at 11 bases. V dropped 4 bases and J dropped 0; count of bases not matched to a gene: 8. CDR1 and CDR2 (germline): SGHNT, YYREEE (reference sequence). The CDR3 consists of 18 residues. For the CDR3, the DNA is TGTGCCAGCAGCATGGACAGGGGGCGCGGTCCAACTAATGAAAAACTGTTTTTT. Translated, it gives CASSMDRGRGPTNEKLFF.

This clone is a singleton in its sample. J is TRBJ2-2 and V is TRBV7-2; 9 bases align to TRBD2. Germline V gene sequence: CDR1 SGHTA, CDR2 FQGNSA. The CDR3 has 14 amino acids. With V trimmed by 5 bases and J by 5 bases, 3 bases remained unmatched. CDR3 residues: CASSPSGRTGELFF. The CDR3 DNA reads as TGTGCCAGCAGCCCAAGCGGGAGGACCGGGGAGCTGTTTTTT.

V usage is TRBV5-4 and J usage is TRBJ2-7; 10 bases are shared with TRBD2. This CDR3 is 14 amino acids long. With V trimmed by 0 bases and J by 7 bases, 4 bases remained unmatched. Germline V CDR1 and CDR2: SGHNT, YYREEE (reference sequence). In DNA form, the CDR3 reads TGTGCCAGCAGCTTGGCCGTGACTAGCGGGGAGCAGTACTTC. Translated, it gives CASSLAVTSGEQYF. The variable domain in full, with the rest retrieved from reference TRBV5-4 and TRBJ2-7, is ETGVTQSPTHLIKTRGQQVTLRCSSQSGHNTVSWYQQALGQGPQFIFQYYREEENGRGNFPPRFSGLQFPNYSSELNVNALELDDSALYLCASSLAVTSGEQYFGPGTRLTVT.

This clone was observed once. The chain combines TRBV5-5 with TRBJ2-7, with D possibly matching TRBD1 (6 bases). From germline, CDR1 is SGHKS and CDR2 YYEKEE (reference sequence). Trimming left V 4 bases short and J 2 bases short, with 7 bases between. The CDR3 loop spans 12 amino acids. The CDR3 DNA reads TGTGCCAGCAGCGGGGGCGCCTACGAGCAGTACTTC. Translated, it gives CASSGGAYEQYF.

The V gene is TRBV11-1, the J gene TRBJ2-3; 12 bases match TRBD2. This CDR3 spans 16 amino acids. Germline CDR1 is SGHAT and CDR2 is FQDESV (reference sequence). After removal of 5 bases from V and 5 bases from J, the junction contained 8 bases not matched to a gene. DNA for the CDR3: TGTGCCAGCAGCCTTCTGACTAGCGGGGGCGAAGATACGCAGTATTTT. Its translation: CASSLLTSGGEDTQYF.

CDR3 coding DNA: TGTGCCAGCAGCTTGGCCGGGAGGGCCGCAGAGACCCAGTACTTC. Its protein is CASSLAGRAAETQYF. The chain employs TRBV5-4 and TRBJ2-5; 8 bases line up with TRBD2. CDR3 size: 15 residues. Germline CDR1 is SGHNT and CDR2 is YYREEE (reference sequence). The trim removed 0 bases at V and 4 bases at J, leaving 5 bases unmatched.

V usage is TRBV28 and J usage is TRBJ1-2, with 8 bases fitting TRBD1. With 6 bases clipped from V and 8 bases from J, the junction kept 8 bases outside the gene matches. CDR3 length equals 13 residues. The germline V gene encodes CDR1 MDHEN and CDR2 SYDVKM. DNA of the CDR3: TGTGCCAGCAGGGAGGGACAGGAGGGCGGCTACACCTTC. The encoded protein is CASREGQEGGYTF.

The genes are TRBV4-1 and TRBJ2-7; no firm D call. CDR1 is MGHRA, CDR2 YSYEKL, per germline. The CDR3 length is 16 residues. V was trimmed by 1 base and J by 1 base, leaving 14 bases between them. This CDR3 reads CASSQAGPRDSYEQYF. Here the CDR3 DNA reads TGCGCCAGCAGCCAAGCGGGTCCCAGAGATTCCTACGAGCAGTACTTC.

This clone was observed a few times. V and J are TRBV7-2 and TRBJ1-2; tentative D call: TRBD1 (6 bases). The CDR3 loop spans 15 amino acids. Trimming cost V 5 bases and J 0 bases, with 13 bases left between them. CDR1 and CDR2 (germline): SGHTA, FQGNSA. The CDR3 loop reads CASSQRDTTNYGYTF. CDR3 bases: TGTGCCAGCAGCCAAAGGGACACTACTAACTATGGCTACACCTTC.

J is TRBJ2-3 and V is TRBV29-1; 8 bases are shared with TRBD1. CDR1 is SQVTM, CDR2 ANQGSEA, per germline. This CDR3 is 15 amino acids long. After removal of 1 base from V and 5 bases from J, the junction contained 8 bases not matched to a gene. CDR3 loop: CSVEGTGRSLDTQYF. The CDR3 DNA reads as TGCAGCGTTGAAGGGACAGGGAGGTCGCTAGATACGCAGTATTTT.

This chain uses TRBV7-8 with TRBJ1-4, with a possible D match to TRBD1 (5 bases). The CDR3 has 11 amino acids. Germline V lookup: CDR1 SGHVS, CDR2 FQNEAQ. Trimming took off 10 bases at V and 5 bases at J, with 8 bases between the two ends. The CDR3 here is CATRGNEKLFF. The CDR3 DNA sequence: TGTGCCACCCGGGGGAATGAAAAACTGTTTTTT.

This clone appeared a few times. V gene TRBV2 combines with J gene TRBJ1-2; 10 bases agree with TRBD1. CDR1 is SNHLY and CDR2 is FYNNEI in the germline V gene. V was pared by 9 bases and J by 7 bases, with 14 bases of the junction left unmatched. The CDR3 has 15 residues. CDR3 protein: CARETGTGVRSGYTF. The CDR3 coding sequence is TGTGCCAGAGAGACCGGGACAGGGGTCCGGAGTGGCTACACCTTC.

The rearrangement links TRBV6-6 to TRBJ2-7; unclear D gene. Trimming shortened V by 2 bases and J by 3 bases, and 8 bases separated the two germline ends. Germline loops: CDR1 MNHNY, CDR2 SVGAGI (reference sequence). The CDR3 loop spans 13 amino acids. The CDR3: CASSYSPLYEQYF. In nucleotides, the CDR3 is TGTGCCAGCAGTTACAGCCCCCTCTACGAGCAGTACTTC.

The rearrangement uses TRBV7-2 and TRBJ2-2; TRBD2 might be the D (6 bases). V gave up 8 bases and J gave up 6 bases, with 22 bases separating them. The CDR3 contains 16 residues. From germline, CDR1 is SGHTA and CDR2 FQGNSA. CDR3 residues: CASPPDYQETSGELFF. CDR3 sequence (DNA): TGTGCCAGCCCCCCGGACTACCAGGAGACCTCCGGGGAGCTGTTTTTT.

This chain uses TRBV6-1 with TRBJ1-4, with TRBD1 as a possible D gene (6 bases). The CDR3 loop spans 15 amino acids. Trimming removed 7 bases at V and 7 bases at J, with 19 bases between. Germline assignment: CDR1 MNHNS and CDR2 SASEGT. The CDR3 spells CASILNGGLGEKLFF. The CDR3 nucleotides are TGTGCCAGCATCCTGAATGGGGGCCTCGGTGAAAAACTGTTTTTT.

The chain uses TRBV28 and TRBJ1-3; tentative D call: TRBD1 (6 bases). Per germline, CDR1 MDHEN and CDR2 SYDVKM. This CDR3 contains 16 residues. Trimming took off 4 bases at V and 2 bases at J, with 15 bases between the two ends. Here the CDR3 reads CASSWGLERAGNTIYF. In DNA, the CDR3 is TGTGCCAGCAGTTGGGGGCTCGAGAGGGCTGGAAACACCATATATTTT. Full variable domain (rest looked up from reference TRBV28 and TRBJ1-3): DVKVTQSSRYLVKRTGEKVFLECVQDMDHENMFWYRQDPGLGLRLIYFSYDVKMKEKGDIPEGYSVSREKKERFSLILESASTNQTSMYLCASSWGLERAGNTIYFGEGSWLTVV.

This chain links TRBV7-9 with TRBJ2-1, with 10 bases fitting TRBD2. Losses at the gene ends were 5 bases for V and 4 bases for J; bases not matched to a gene: 17. The CDR3 is 19 amino acids. Looked up from germline, CDR1 is SEHNR and CDR2 is FQNEAQ (reference sequence). The CDR3 reads CASSPGASSGSILYNEQFF. The CDR3 bases are TGTGCCAGCAGCCCGGGGGCCTCTAGCGGGAGCATTTTATACAATGAGCAGTTCTTC.

This CDR3 is CASSSASGGSTDTQYF. CDR3 in DNA: TGTGCCAGCAGCTCAGCATCGGGGGGGAGCACAGATACGCAGTATTTT. The V and J genes are TRBV5-4 and TRBJ2-3; 8 bases are shared with TRBD2. CDR1 is SGHNT, CDR2 YYREEE, per germline (reference sequence). The J segment lost 0 bases and the V segment lost 3 bases, leaving 6 bases of the junction unmatched. There are 16 residues in the CDR3.

The CDR3 region is CASSPGELAGASSTDTQYF. DNA for the CDR3: TGTGCCAGCAGCCCTGGGGAACTAGCGGGAGCCTCTAGCACAGATACGCAGTATTTT. The rearrangement links TRBV12-1 to TRBJ2-3; TRBD2, the table's D call, was not compared with the DNA. TRBV12-1 is a listed pseudogene. The CDR3 is 19 residues long.

The rearrangement uses TRBV4-1 and TRBJ2-1; 12 nucleotides match TRBD2. Germline V gene sequence: CDR1 MGHRA, CDR2 YSYEKL. The CDR3 totals 16 residues. The V and J ends lost 3 bases and 5 bases, in that order; junction bases with no gene match: 5. The CDR3 sequence is CASSHLAGGPHNEQFF. The DNA for the CDR3 is TGCGCCAGCAGCCATCTAGCGGGAGGGCCGCACAATGAGCAGTTCTTC.